This T cell receptor beta chain was recorded in a study of cytomegalovirus exposure and HLA in healthy donors (dated by TCRdb to about 2017). About the investigation overall: An earlier analysis of a few hundred of the donors reported 276 Gb of sequence data and 95 million to 120 million unique TCR beta sequences obtained from some 170 million T cells. An early release covering around 630 HLA-typed donors comprised approximately 300 gigabases of sequencing data and roughly 85 million unique TCR sequences. Among the roughly 410 genotyped donors, approximately 76% belonged to the genetic ancestry cluster associated with self-reported Caucasian donors. The study aimed to test whether cataloging public T cell receptors could reveal signatures of past pathogen exposure. Using immunosequencing, the study profiled T cell repertoires from roughly 650 subjects and related those repertoires to cytomegalovirus serostatus. Besides the first cohort of 500 to 700 subjects, a separate validation cohort made up of 120 or so different subjects was used. To predict cytomegalovirus infection status, the study brought together high-throughput TCR immunosequencing, statistical association of individual TCRs with disease status, and machine learning. A later analysis re-analyzed previously published TCR beta repertoires from 550 to 700 donors and added high-resolution HLA genotyping to study TCR occurrence patterns. Rather than drawing on any new phenotypic data, the later analysis identified candidate immune exposures from TCR beta sequences and the way those sequences occurred across donors. An earlier analysis of 587 of the donors applied high-throughput TCR beta sequencing to assess whether each TCR beta V gene segment acted as functional or pseudogenic. Donor age, sex, ethnicity and CMV serostatus were compiled together with the repertoire data. A later genetic analysis took genome-wide SNP genotypes for about three fifths of the roughly 670 donors and used that subset as a discovery cohort. All discovery cohort repertoires had been generated using a single sequencing platform. Class I and class II HLA loci were covered by the typing at four-digit resolution. The number of typed donors differed by locus: roughly 629-640 for A, B, C, DRB1 and DQB1; approximately 520 for DQA1; roughly 600 for DPA1; and roughly 470 for DPB1. Four or five DR-DQ haplotypes were handled as single units for association and clustering because linkage in the cohort was strong. Among some 400 genotyped donors of the cohort, an average of around 220,000 unique TCR beta nucleotide sequences was sequenced per donor, of which roughly 18% were non-productive.

About this clone: Its antigen target is currently unknown. Base qualities are not recorded, but no much larger clone differs from it by a single base.

Taken from the germline V gene, the CDR1 and CDR2 loops are SGHTA and FQGNSA. Including cysteine and phenylalanine, the CDR3 has 18 amino acids. CDR3 DNA only is kept here, 54 bases in frame from base 1. At the junction V is shortened by 3 bases and J by 3 bases; bases outside the gene matches: 15. General conclusions and limits of the study: Because some donors lacked HLA typing at each locus, the association tests relied only on the typed subset. A further reported finding was that TCR beta sequences accurately predicted the HLA-A and HLA-B alleles for most subjects in the first cohort. Linkage disequilibrium might explain the correlated functional status among segregating V segments, but an unknown experimental factor could not be ruled out. In a later analysis, most CMV-associated TCR beta chains were found to appear HLA-restricted, with HLA associations seemingly driven largely by CMV exposure. Because counts were too low, about 15 rarely observed V segments, including chromosome 9 orphons, were left out of the earlier analysis of 587 of the donors. Several of the top co-occurrence clusters appeared to be linked to parvovirus B19, influenza, CMV and Epstein-Barr virus, according to a later analysis. When HLA alleles, especially DR and DQ, strongly co-occurred, TCR associations were difficult to assign to individual alleles. Sequencing depth was assumed to be roughly uniform across donors in the presence/absence analyses, though that assumption may not hold. In a later analysis, HLA-associated TCR beta chains showed more clonal expansion and lower generation probabilities than non-associated chains that were equally common. According to a later genetic analysis, donors in an Asian-associated ancestry cluster had fewer N-insertions in productive TCRs than the roughly 670-donor mean. While some public TCRs were present in many individuals, most TCR sequences turned up only very rarely across donors. In a later analysis, the rate of TCR association differed among HLA loci, with DRB1 alleles having the most associated TCRs and HLA-C alleles having the fewest. A cluster of highly shared sequence variants was judged likely to be a technical artifact of the sequencing pipeline. In vitro tests confirmed that three of the cytomegalovirus-associated TCR beta chains recognize cytomegalovirus antigens. An association between a missense DCLRE1C variant and V-gene and J-gene trimming of TCR beta chains was found in a later genetic analysis and replicated in an independent cohort. The only immune exposure information available for the cohort was CMV serostatus. Some IMGT-functional V segments, including TRBV6-2 and TRBV6-3, could not be distinguished by the 87-base-pair reads and were therefore excluded. A later analysis associated 15,000 to 20,000 TCR beta sequences with specific HLA alleles at a false discovery rate of 0.05. In an earlier analysis of under 600 of the donors, most TCR beta V segments were observed in productive rearrangements about 87% or about 30% of the time, broadly matching IMGT annotations. This cohort had only TCR beta chains sequenced, and the lack of alpha or paired-chain data limited which features could be detected. According to the authors, the approach could potentially be generalized to other disease states and immunological phenotypes. In the study, about 150 TCR beta chains were listed as associated with cytomegalovirus. The classifier was reported to diagnose cytomegalovirus status with high specificity and sensitivity in both the original and validation cohorts.

Library creation used the immunoSEQ multiplex PCR assay. For the multiplex PCR, a mixture combining 60 forward primers for TCR Vbeta segments and 13 reverse primers for TCR Jbeta segments was used. Amplification of the CDR3 region of rearranged TCR beta genes was performed with a multiplex PCR assay on genomic DNA. The amplified TCR beta libraries were sequenced on the Illumina HiSeq System as 87-base-pair reads. The published analysis was carried out like this. Across the roughly 600 repertoires, a later analysis counted 80 million or so unique TCR beta chains, 8.5 million to 12 million of which were shared by at least two donors. To remove PCR and sequencing errors, raw reads were error-corrected and collapsed into unique sequences using a nearest-neighbor algorithm that merged closely related sequences. CDR3 sequences were aligned to IMGT reference sequences to assign V, D and J gene segments. Each retained sequence needed at least a six-nucleotide match to both a V gene segment and a J gene segment. A rearrangement counted as productive if the CDR3 had no stop codons and remained in frame with V and J, and every other rearrangement counted as non-productive. Following IMGT convention, CDR3 was defined as the stretch from the second conserved V-encoded cysteine to the conserved J-encoded phenylalanine. The earlier analysis of fewer than 750 of the donors excluded sequences that lacked an unambiguous match to a single V gene segment. An earlier analysis of a few hundred of the donors classified V segments as functional when productive rearrangements were above 56.7% and as segregating when the standard deviation between donors was above 5%. A statistical classification framework was built for diagnosing cytomegalovirus status from the catalog of TCR beta chain sequences. In a later analysis, V and J genes were assigned by comparing TCR nucleotide sequences against IMGT/GENE-DB human TR gene sequences. A later analysis assigned CDR3 sequences and most-parsimonious VDJ recombination scenarios with the TCRdist pipeline. In a later analysis, each TCR beta chain was defined by its CDR3 amino acid sequence together with its V-gene family, and reads without a unique V-gene family were excluded. To address suspected cross-contamination and a sequencing artifact, a later analysis removed some 620 highly shared, low-generation-probability nucleotide sequences. For each public chain, a later analysis derived a clonal expansion index from normalized ranks of inferred template counts within each repertoire. A later analysis computed generation probabilities with a VDJ recombination model fitted to out-of-frame rearrangements, and checked the results against IGoR. In a later analysis, TCR-TCR, TCR-HLA and TCR-CMV co-occurrence was scored with hypergeometric tests, and a repertoire-size bias correction was applied to TCR pairs. False discovery rates were estimated in a later analysis by permuting HLA or CMV assignments 20 times. In a later analysis, co-occurring TCRs were grouped using DBSCAN, with TCRdist sequence similarity added in when clustering inside HLA-allele-positive subsets. Repertoires with fewer than 30,000 or more than 120,000 public chains were left out of co-occurrence clustering, as were a handful of repertoires with anomalous nucleotide sharing. Imported from immuneACCESS, the table was reduced by TCRdb to in-frame sequences with V and J called. These copies leave out some clones; in studies compared against another copy, an unresolved V gene accounts for under half, and the cause of the remainder is not known. The DNA gave D and trimming, while V, J and clone size come from that table. In all, the sample holds over 120,000 clones, and roughly 80% of those were seen once. Together, the top ten hold 2.5% to 3% of the sample.

The cohort comprised approximately 700 healthy bone marrow donors. Cohort members were all nominally healthy when sampled, although unrecorded immune exposures were likely present. The donor was CMV seronegative and belonged to the group of over 350 seronegative cohort members. Every donor gave a peripheral blood sample, and the peripheral blood mononuclear cells from that sample were used for TCR beta sequencing. Genomic DNA extraction from the blood cell samples was performed with the Qiagen DNeasy Blood Extraction Kit. The TCR comes from a woman aged 25-40 years in good health and CMV-seronegative. The sample was PBMCs. The receptor chain draws on TRBV7-2 and TRBJ2-7; 9 bases in the junction line up with TRBD1. This receptor carries the CDR3 CASSFRGQGSGLLYEQYF. The nucleotides are TGTGCCAGCAGCTTCCGGGGACAGGGCTCTGGCCTTCTCTACGAGCAGTACTTC.